This passage covers 17 T cell receptor beta chains from one sample sequenced in a study of T cell responses to AZD1222 COVID-19 vaccine. The assay was immunoSEQ multiplex PCR, and TCRdb's table has in-frame clones only and misses some. Counted here are about 120,000 clones, 75% to 95% occurring once; the ten biggest clones make up 4% to 5%. The starting material was peripheral blood, obtained 28 days after the second dose of the MenACWY control vaccine. The receptors shown here come from an adult who received the MenACWY meningococcal vaccine as a control.

V gene TRBV5-1 combines with J gene TRBJ1-3; D uncertain. Per germline, CDR1 SGHRS and CDR2 YFSETQ. The CDR3 runs 13 residues. V shed 4 bases and J shed 4 bases, with 9 bases lying between them. CDR3: CASSLVGGNTIYF. CDR3 DNA: TGCGCCAGCAGCCTCGTCGGGGGAAACACCATATATTTT.

The rearrangement joins TRBV27 to TRBJ2-6; a weak D match, TRBD2 (7 bases). The length of the CDR3 is 16 residues. Trimming took off 7 bases at V and 3 bases at J, with 16 bases between the two ends. Germline V gene sequence: CDR1 MNHEY, CDR2 SMNVEV (reference sequence). For the CDR3, the DNA is TGTGCCAGCACCCTCCGGGGGGCCGGTGGGGCCAACGTCCTGACTTTC. Translation: CASTLRGAGGANVLTF.

This clone was detected only once. The chain employs TRBV3-1 (or the pseudogene TRBV3-2) and TRBJ2-7; 10 bases match TRBD1. The CDR3 is made up of 13 amino acids. Germline CDR1 is LGHDT and CDR2 is YNNKEL (reference sequence). The ends lost 6 bases at V and 4 bases at J; junction bases unmatched: 3. DNA for the CDR3: TGTGCCAGCAGAGGACAGGGGGAATACGAGCAGTACGTC. Residues: CASRGQGEYEQYV.

The chain employs TRBV7-6 and TRBJ2-7; a weak D match, TRBD1 (6 bases). Trimming cost V 0 bases and J 3 bases, with 6 bases left between them. Germline-derived CDR1 and CDR2 are SGHVS and FNYEAQ. The CDR3 covers 13 residues. CDR3: CASSLAQGYEQYF. DNA of the CDR3: TGTGCCAGCAGCTTAGCACAGGGCTACGAGCAGTACTTC.

This clone has a single count. This sequence joins TRBV5-1 and TRBJ2-5, with D perhaps TRBD2 (6 bases). Trimming cost V 3 bases and J 2 bases, with 14 bases left between them. Germline values: CDR1 SGHRS, CDR2 YFSETQ. The CDR3 spans 15 residues. Here the CDR3 DNA reads TGCGCCAGCAGCTACCAAACGGGAGATCAAGAGACCCAGTACTTC. Protein sequence: CASSYQTGDQETQYF.

The gene calls are TRBV23-1 and TRBJ2-6, with TRBD1 identical over 7 bases. TRBV23-1 carries the ORF label, with uncertain function. The CDR3 contains 19 residues. The trim removed 3 bases at V and 1 base at J, leaving 12 bases unmatched. CDR3 in DNA: TGCGCCAGCAGTCACGTAACAGGGGCCTTAATTTCTGGGGCCAACGTCCTGACTTTC. Its protein is CASSHVTGALISGANVLTF.

V usage is TRBV28 and J usage is TRBJ1-2; tentative D call: TRBD1 (5 bases). This CDR3 is built from 12 residues. Per germline, CDR1 MDHEN and CDR2 SYDVKM. V was trimmed by 2 bases and J by 8 bases, leaving 9 bases between them. The CDR3 coding sequence is TGTGCCAGCAGTTTAAAGGGGCTGGGCTACACCTTC. Encoded protein: CASSLKGLGYTF.

The V call is TRBV7-9, the J call TRBJ2-1, with D unclear. With 3 bases removed from V and 7 bases from J, the gap between germline ends came to 13 bases. The CDR3 has 14 residues. Germline V gene data show CDR1 as SEHNR and CDR2 as FQNEAQ (reference sequence). As DNA, the CDR3 is TGTGCCAGCAGCTTTTTTCAGAAAAATAATGAGCAGTTCTTC. Translating it yields CASSFFQKNNEQFF.

V is TRBV30 and J is TRBJ2-7; D call uncertain. Per germline, CDR1 GTSNPN and CDR2 SVGIG (reference sequence). The length of the CDR3 is 12 residues. Trimming removed 3 bases from V and 2 bases from J, with 8 bases in between. CDR3 residues: CAWSDSAYEQYF. CDR3 DNA: TGTGCCTGGAGCGATTCCGCCTACGAGCAGTACTTC.

This rearrangement joins TRBV3-1 (or the pseudogene TRBV3-2) to TRBJ1-2, with D maybe TRBD1 (6 bases). The length of the CDR3 is 15 residues. Per germline, CDR1 LGHDT and CDR2 YNNKEL (reference sequence). Trimming shortened V by 4 bases and J by 1 base, and 13 bases separated the two germline ends. DNA for the CDR3: TGTGCCAGCAGCCCAAAACAACAGGGTAACTATGGCTACACCTTC. Encoded protein: CASSPKQQGNYGYTF.

The V and J genes are TRBV25-1 and TRBJ1-4; the D gene is possibly TRBD1 (5 bases). This CDR3 is 14 amino acids long. Looked up from germline, CDR1 is MGHDK and CDR2 is SYGVNS. V lost 7 bases to trimming and J lost 2 bases, with 11 bases between them. CDR3 residues: CASKGALTNEKLFF. In nucleotides, the CDR3 is TGTGCCAGCAAAGGGGCTTTGACTAATGAAAAACTGTTTTTT.

The V gene is TRBV19, the J gene TRBJ1-1; D perhaps matches TRBD1 (5 bases). V lost 5 bases, J lost 1 base, and 8 bases lay in between. The germline CDR1 and CDR2 sequences are LNHDA and SQIVND (reference sequence). The CDR3 loop spans 13 amino acids. The CDR3 nucleotides read TGTGCCAGTAGTCCTCAGGGGAACACTGAAGCTTTCTTT. Its translation is CASSPQGNTEAFF.

V and J are TRBV15 and TRBJ1-5; 10 bases line up with TRBD1. Germline trimming cut 0 bases from V and 6 bases from J; bases unmatched to any gene: 14. There are 19 residues in the CDR3. CDR1 and CDR2 from the germline V gene are LNHNV and YYDKDF (reference sequence). The chain's CDR3 is CATSRDSGQGFISTQPQHF. CDR3 DNA: TGTGCCACCAGCAGAGATTCGGGACAGGGGTTTATTAGTACTCAGCCCCAGCATTTT.

The chain couples TRBV4-3 to TRBJ2-7; D call uncertain. The CDR3 has 14 residues. The V gene lost 8 bases and the J gene lost 1 base, with 15 bases spanning the gap. Germline V gene data show CDR1 as LGHNA and CDR2 as YSLEER. The CDR3 protein is CASRPSPRSYEQYV. DNA for the CDR3: TGCGCCAGCCGCCCTTCTCCGAGGTCCTACGAGCAGTACGTC.

The J gene is TRBJ2-3, the V gene TRBV6-5; D perhaps matches TRBD2 (6 bases). Germline-derived CDR1 and CDR2 are MNHEY and SVGAGI. The CDR3 has 14 residues. Trimming pared 6 bases from V and 6 bases from J, leaving 16 bases between. This CDR3 is CASRMTRNRDTQYF. The CDR3 DNA is TGTGCCAGCAGGATGACTAGGAATAGGGATACGCAGTATTTT.

The chain joins TRBV6-5 to TRBJ2-1; TRBD2 matches at 13 bases. This CDR3 contains 15 residues. J was trimmed by 5 bases and V by 6 bases; bases with no gene match: 4. Germline CDR1 reads MNHEY; CDR2 reads SVGAGI. The CDR3 nucleotides are TGTGCCAGCAGGGATACTAGCGGGGGGGACAATGAGCAGTTCTTC. This sequence encodes CASRDTSGGDNEQFF.

The V gene is TRBV29-1, the J gene TRBJ2-5, with 12 bases fitting TRBD1. The CDR3 contains 15 residues. V was pared by 6 bases and J by 4 bases, with 9 bases of the junction left unmatched. The germline V gene encodes CDR1 SQVTM and CDR2 ANQGSEA. The chain's CDR3 is CSVLGTGGIGETQYF. CDR3 DNA: TGCAGCGTGCTCGGGACAGGGGGCATTGGAGAGACCCAGTACTTC.